This entry lists 8 T cell receptor beta chains sequenced from one sample in a study of T cell responses to AZD1222 COVID-19 vaccine. The data were produced by immunoSEQ multiplex PCR, yet TCRdb's version contains in-frame clones alone and is incomplete. The data show approximately 150,000 clones, with 90% to 95% seen just once and about 2.8% held by the top ten. The input for sequencing was peripheral blood, taken on day 0 of AZD1222 vaccination. These receptors came from an adult in good health.

A few counts support this clone. The rearrangement joins TRBV20-1 to TRBJ1-1, with D uncertain. The CDR3 is 11 residues long. The germline V and J ends were trimmed by 3 bases and 1 base, with 3 bases remaining between them. CDR1 and CDR2 from the germline V gene are DFQATT and SNEGSKA (reference sequence). The CDR3, as DNA: TGCAGTGCTAGTTCGAACACTGAAGCTTTCTTT. It encodes CSASSNTEAFF.

V usage is TRBV6-5 and J usage is TRBJ2-7, with a tentative D call TRBD2 (5 bases). V shed 4 bases and J shed 3 bases, with 16 bases lying between them. The CDR3 length is 15 residues. Germline-derived CDR1 and CDR2 are MNHEY and SVGAGI. The CDR3 coding sequence is TGTGCCAGCAGTTTTAGTCCGACCGAGGGCTACGAGCAGTACTTC. This translates into CASSFSPTEGYEQYF.

This rearrangement joins TRBV19 to TRBJ1-1; TRBD1 might be the D (5 bases). Germline V gene lookup returns CDR1 LNHDA and CDR2 SQIVND (reference sequence). This CDR3 contains 13 residues. V was trimmed by 7 bases and J by 0 bases, leaving 9 bases between them. CDR3 nucleotides: TGTGCCAGTATGGAGACAGTGAACACTGAAGCTTTCTTT. Translated, it gives CASMETVNTEAFF.

The chain is built from TRBV7-9 and TRBJ1-6, with D unresolved. CDR3 length: 12 residues. Germline lookup yields CDR1 SEHNR and CDR2 FQNEAQ (reference sequence). The V gene lost 6 bases and the J gene lost 8 bases, with 8 bases spanning the gap. Here the CDR3 reads CASSNSDSPLHF. CDR3 bases: TGTGCCAGCAGTAATTCGGATTCACCCCTCCACTTT.

The rearrangement joins TRBV18 to TRBJ1-4; possible D gene TRBD1, 5 bases. The germline V and J ends were trimmed by 3 bases and 4 bases, with 12 bases remaining between them. Germline CDR1 and CDR2: KGHSH and LQKENI. The CDR3 totals 15 residues. The CDR3 loop reads CASSPGGRFNEKLFF. The CDR3, as DNA: TGTGCCAGCTCACCCGGGGGACGGTTTAATGAAAAACTGTTTTTT. The full variable domain, completed using reference TRBV18 and TRBJ1-4, is NAGVMQNPRHLVRRRGQEARLRCSPMKGHSHVYWYRQLPEEGLKFMVYLQKENIIDESGMPKERFSAEFPKEGPSILRIQQVVRGDSAAYFCASSPGGRFNEKLFFGSGTQLSVL.

The rearrangement uses TRBV24-1 and TRBJ1-5; 9 bases fit TRBD1. The CDR3 contains 15 residues. Per the germline V gene, CDR1 is KGHDR and CDR2 is SFDVKD. Losses at the gene ends were 2 bases for V and 5 bases for J; bases not matched to a gene: 3. The CDR3 reads CATSDSTGGDQPQHF. CDR3 coding DNA: TGTGCCACCAGTGATTCCACAGGGGGCGATCAGCCCCAGCATTTT.

This CDR3 reads CASSRTSSGGYNEQFF. The DNA for the CDR3 is TGTGCCAGTAGTAGGACCTCTAGCGGGGGTTACAATGAGCAGTTCTTC. The V gene is TRBV19, the J gene TRBJ2-1; 10 bases match TRBD2. CDR1 and CDR2 from the germline V gene are LNHDA and SQIVND (reference sequence). CDR3 length: 16 amino acids. V shed 4 bases, J shed 4 bases, and the junction held 7 bases outside the gene matches.

The chain joins TRBV5-6 to TRBJ1-1, with D tentatively TRBD1 (5 bases). The CDR3 runs 15 residues. The germline V and J ends were trimmed by 4 bases and 1 base, with 14 bases remaining between them. In germline, CDR1 is SGHDT, CDR2 YYEEEE. The CDR3 sequence is CASSPRQGANTEAFF. In nucleotides, the CDR3 is TGTGCCAGCAGCCCACGTCAGGGAGCGAACACTGAAGCTTTCTTT.